This T cell receptor beta chain was observed in a study of blood T cells in healthy people across ages. The CDR3 spans 12 residues. Germline CDR1 ENHRY, CDR2 SYGVKD. V lost 8 bases and J lost 3, with 10 bases in between. A second PCR of roughly 7 to 11 cycles used a sample-barcoded 5' primer and a J-beta primer mix. Every sample gave at least 3 million paired-end reads containing CDR3. TCRdb re-called the 5' RACE reads with MiXCR, one entry per CDR3 protein. The table has around 1,700,000 distinct CDR3 sequences, about 30% seen once. Those donating, healthy Caucasian individuals from Russia, were aged about 6 to 100. Study-level points and caveats: Strong correlation linked observed beta diversity and percent naive T cells.

This clonotype was seen at least ten times. Antigen specificity is unknown. The sample taken for sequencing was blood. The clonotype was recovered from a woman in her thirties in good health. The V gene is TRBV10-3, the J gene TRBJ2-5; D might be TRBD2 (5 bases). DNA of the CDR3: TGTGCCATCGGCGGGTTTGAAGAGACCCAGTACTTC. Amino acids: CAIGGFEETQYF.